Included here is one T cell receptor beta chain sequence, with context. This clone's antigen is unknown. Qualities for individual bases were not recorded, and no much larger clone is one base off. The immunoSEQ Assay, a bias-controlled multiplex PCR, was used to amplify TCRbeta CDR3 regions from genomic DNA. For the original study's pipeline: Within the assay, amplification of reference gene primers was used to estimate how many nucleated cells each sample contained. To quantify the absolute abundance of each unique TCRbeta CDR3 rearrangement, sequence reads were collapsed and filtered. For each sample, productive Simpson clonality was calculated as the square root of Simpson's diversity index over productive rearrangements. TCRdb took over this immuneACCESS table, retaining in-frame rearrangements with V and J assigned. Such tables are incomplete; in checked studies, under half of the missing clones stem from an unresolved V gene, and the remainder is unexplained. The DNA gave D and trimming, while V, J and clone size come from that table. In this sample the table shows 90,000 to 100,000 clones, about nine tenths of which occur a single time. Clones ranked in the top ten supply over 5% of the sample.

The data were obtained in a study of blood T cell repertoires in COVID-19 (dated by TCRdb to 2020 to 2022). Regarding the complete study: Collaborator samples came from the United States, Italy and Spain and covered acute and convalescent phases of COVID-19. The material from the prospective study consisted of cDNA or gDNA derived from T cells, B-cell-depleted T cells, or PBMCs. The repertoires were made available in a free public database intended to serve as a resource for research on the immune response to SARS-CoV-2. Sample metadata almost always included a de-identified subject ID, COVID-19 status, age in years and sex. Deeply sampled blood TCRbeta repertoires from subjects exposed to, actively infected with, or recovered from COVID-19 were included in the dataset. The samples were drawn from two sources: the first 160 participants of the ongoing ImmuneRACE study, and 1,200 or so subjects contributed by 6 global collaborators. Where available, HLA class I and class II types were taken from metadata supplied by the sample provider and were not determined by assay-based typing. Beyond this particular receptor, the publication reports: The amount of clinical and demographic metadata varied by source and participant and was provided uncurated.

According to the germline V gene, CDR1 reads SGHRS and CDR2 reads YFSETQ. Spanning cysteine to phenylalanine, the CDR3 consists of 12 amino acids. Here the CDR3 DNA is all that survives: 36 bases in frame from base 1. V and J are truncated by 0 bases and 3 bases respectively, leaving an intervening sequence of 3 bases. At one collaborating source in Seattle, patients were enrolled during active infection and were followed longitudinally through the course of disease. Whole blood was collected in K2EDTA tubes by collaborating institutions according to the institutions' own protocols. For TCRbeta analysis, collaborators shipped samples in one of three forms: frozen whole blood, isolated PBMCs, or DNA extracted from either of those sample types.

Sequencing was done on a sample of peripheral blood. The receptor was isolated from a man between 60 and 75 years old with COVID-19, enrolled during active disease. The rearrangement joined TRBV5-1 to TRBJ1-1; the D gene cannot be named for sure. The nucleotide sequence reads TGCGCCAGCAGCTTGGCCGACACTGAAGCTTTCTTT. The encoded protein is CASSLADTEAFF.